This T cell receptor (beta chain) was sequenced during a study of cytomegalovirus exposure and HLA in healthy donors. The CDR3 sequence is 17 residues long. Unmatched junction bases numbered 13, after V lost 4 bases and J lost 4 bases. Germline V lookup: CDR1 SGHDT, CDR2 YYEEEE. Notes on this clone: The target antigen is unknown.

Generated by immunoSEQ multiplex PCR, the TCRdb table keeps only in-frame clones and is missing some. The table includes some 110,000 clones, 86% detected once. Study findings and constraints: Reported performance of the classifier showed diagnosis of cytomegalovirus status with high specificity and sensitivity.

Sequences were obtained from PBMCs. The gene calls are TRBV5-6 and TRBJ1-1, with 10 bases lining up with TRBD1. This clonotype was obtained from a man between 18 and 29 years old in good health and CMV-seronegative. The CDR3 here is CASSPARQGALSTEAFF. As DNA, the CDR3 is TGTGCCAGCAGCCCCGCCCGACAGGGGGCCCTATCCACTGAAGCTTTCTTT.